This is a list of T cell receptor beta chains from one sample in a study of T cells in Graves' hyperthyroidism and ophthalmopathy. TCRdb called the multiplex PCR reads again in MiXCR, with one record for every CDR3 protein. The data show hundreds of thousands of distinct CDR3 sequences, around 13% seen once. The sequencing input was blood. The receptors were sampled from a woman aged 45-65 years with Graves' ophthalmopathy. Each CDR3 is given with its conserved first and last residue. D genes are given only for firm matches. Size is stated for part of the rows, as once, few or many counts, or as a class when the clone is expanded.

abundance: .; v_gene: TRBV6-2/TRBV6-3; j_gene: TRBJ1-5; d_gene: TRBD1; CDR3aa: CASRTGLQPQHF; CDR3nt: TGTGCCAGCAGGACAGGGTTGCAGCCCCAGCATTTT
abundance: many; v_gene: TRBV12-3/TRBV12-4; j_gene: TRBJ2-4; d_gene: TRBD2; CDR3aa: CASTDTYGGYIQYF; CDR3nt: TGTGCCAGCACCGATACCTACGGGGGGTACATTCAGTACTTC
abundance: many; v_gene: TRBV28; j_gene: TRBJ1-5; d_gene: TRBD1; CDR3aa: CASSPYGRTGVNQPQHF; CDR3nt: TGTGCCAGCAGTCCTTATGGGAGGACAGGAGTCAATCAGCCCCAGCATTTT
abundance: few; v_gene: TRBV7-8; j_gene: TRBJ2-7; d_gene: TRBD1; CDR3aa: CASSTQRTGSKGYEQYF; CDR3nt: TGTGCCAGCAGCACCCAACGGACAGGGTCGAAGGGCTACGAGCAGTACTTC
abundance: many; v_gene: TRBV20-1; j_gene: TRBJ2-1; d_gene: .; CDR3aa: CSASAWLAQDYNEQFF; CDR3nt: TGCAGTGCTTCCGCCTGGCTAGCCCAAGATTACAATGAGCAGTTCTTC
abundance: many; v_gene: TRBV27; j_gene: TRBJ2-7; d_gene: .; CDR3aa: CASSRGGAASSSYEQYF; CDR3nt: TGTGCCAGCAGCCGAGGAGGGGCAGCCTCGAGCTCCTACGAGCAGTACTTC
abundance: few; v_gene: TRBV15; j_gene: TRBJ2-5; d_gene: .; CDR3aa: CATSRDTGAVWTQYF; CDR3nt: TGTGCCACCAGCAGGGACACCGGGGCGGTTTGGACCCAGTACTTC
abundance: few; v_gene: TRBV27; j_gene: TRBJ2-3; d_gene: .; CDR3aa: CASSYRAPSDTQYF; CDR3nt: TGTGCCAGCAGTTACAGGGCTCCCTCAGATACGCAGTATTTT
abundance: few; v_gene: TRBV27; j_gene: TRBJ2-7; d_gene: TRBD2; CDR3aa: CASSPIPSGAYEQYF; CDR3nt: TGTGCCAGCAGTCCTATCCCTAGCGGTGCCTACGAGCAGTACTTC
abundance: few; v_gene: TRBV7-2; j_gene: TRBJ2-7; d_gene: .; CDR3aa: CASSFQFSGDWDSYEQYF; CDR3nt: TGTGCCAGCAGCTTCCAATTCTCCGGGGACTGGGATTCCTACGAGCAGTACTTC
abundance: few; v_gene: TRBV12-3/TRBV12-4; j_gene: TRBJ2-1; d_gene: .; CDR3aa: CASSFFRSEYEQFF; CDR3nt: TGTGCCAGCAGTTTTTTTAGATCAGAATATGAGCAGTTCTTC
abundance: .; v_gene: TRBV29-1; j_gene: TRBJ2-7; d_gene: .; CDR3aa: CSVDHRERSSYEQYF; CDR3nt: TGCAGCGTGGATCACCGGGAACGGAGCTCCTACGAGCAGTACTTC
abundance: many; v_gene: TRBV12-3/TRBV12-4; j_gene: TRBJ2-7; d_gene: .; CDR3aa: CASSLVSGREQYF; CDR3nt: TGTGCCAGCAGTTTAGTGTCCGGGCGGGAGCAGTACTTC
abundance: .; v_gene: TRBV4-1; j_gene: TRBJ2-7; d_gene: .; CDR3aa: CASSQGQQGFAYEQYF; CDR3nt: TGCGCCAGCAGCCAAGGCCAACAGGGATTCGCCTACGAGCAGTACTTC
abundance: many; v_gene: TRBV5-8; j_gene: TRBJ1-4; d_gene: .; CDR3aa: CASPRRRNSEKLFF; CDR3nt: TGTGCCAGCCCCCGTAGACGCAATTCTGAAAAACTGTTTTTT
abundance: many; v_gene: TRBV29-1; j_gene: TRBJ1-1; d_gene: .; CDR3aa: CSVDTGSPEAFF; CDR3nt: TGCAGCGTCGACACCGGGAGCCCTGAAGCTTTCTTT
abundance: .; v_gene: TRBV28; j_gene: TRBJ1-4; d_gene: .; CDR3aa: CATKAPPTNEKLFF; CDR3nt: TGTGCCACAAAAGCGCCTCCAACTAATGAAAAACTGTTTTTT
abundance: many; v_gene: TRBV18; j_gene: TRBJ2-1; d_gene: TRBD2; CDR3aa: CASSHPGLADYNEQFF; CDR3nt: TGTGCCAGCTCACATCCGGGACTAGCGGACTACAATGAGCAGTTCTTC
abundance: many; v_gene: TRBV6-1; j_gene: TRBJ2-7; d_gene: .; CDR3aa: CASSTGSEQYF; CDR3nt: TGTGCCAGCAGTACCGGAAGCGAGCAGTACTTC
abundance: many; v_gene: TRBV7-2; j_gene: TRBJ2-1; d_gene: .; CDR3aa: CASSLAPITYNEQFF; CDR3nt: TGTGCCAGCAGCTTAGCGCCGATCACCTACAATGAGCAGTTCTTC
abundance: many; v_gene: TRBV20-1; j_gene: TRBJ1-2; d_gene: TRBD1; CDR3aa: CSARVPGQGQDGYTF; CDR3nt: TGCAGTGCTAGAGTCCCCGGACAGGGGCAAGATGGCTACACCTTC
abundance: .; v_gene: TRBV10-2; j_gene: TRBJ1-1; d_gene: .; CDR3aa: CASSAGATEAFF; CDR3nt: TGCGCCAGCAGTGCAGGGGCCACTGAAGCTTTCTTT
abundance: .; v_gene: TRBV12-5; j_gene: TRBJ1-4; d_gene: .; CDR3aa: CASGPSSTNEKLFF; CDR3nt: TGTGCTAGTGGTCCCTCATCTACTAATGAAAAACTGTTTTTT
abundance: many; v_gene: TRBV5-1; j_gene: TRBJ1-1; d_gene: .; CDR3aa: CASSGRVWYGSTHRNTEAFF; CDR3nt: TGCGCCAGCAGCGGAAGGGTATGGTACGGGAGTACTCATCGGAACACTGAAGCTTTCTTT
abundance: many; v_gene: TRBV12-3/TRBV12-4; j_gene: TRBJ1-1; d_gene: TRBD1; CDR3aa: CASSLEDRGNTEAFF; CDR3nt: TGTGCCAGCAGCCTCGAAGACAGGGGGAACACTGAAGCTTTCTTT
abundance: few; v_gene: TRBV6-2/TRBV6-3; j_gene: TRBJ2-7; d_gene: .; CDR3aa: CASRRPASSYEQYF; CDR3nt: TGTGCCAGCAGAAGGCCTGCTAGCTCCTACGAGCAGTACTTC
abundance: many; v_gene: TRBV7-2; j_gene: TRBJ2-3; d_gene: .; CDR3aa: CASSLLSRPDTQYF; CDR3nt: TGTGCCAGCAGCCTTCTTTCTAGACCGGATACGCAGTATTTT